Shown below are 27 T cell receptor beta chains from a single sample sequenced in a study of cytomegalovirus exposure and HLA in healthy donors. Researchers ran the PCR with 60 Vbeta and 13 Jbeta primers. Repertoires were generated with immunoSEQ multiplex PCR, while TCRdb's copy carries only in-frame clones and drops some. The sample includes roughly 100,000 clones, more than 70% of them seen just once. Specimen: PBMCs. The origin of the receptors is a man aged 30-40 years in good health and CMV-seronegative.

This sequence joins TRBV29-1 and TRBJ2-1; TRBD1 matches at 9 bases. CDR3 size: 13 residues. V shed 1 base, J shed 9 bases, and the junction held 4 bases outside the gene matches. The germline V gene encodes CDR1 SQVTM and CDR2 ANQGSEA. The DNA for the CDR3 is TGCAGCGTTGAAGGGACAGGGGTTGGTGAGCAGTTCTTC. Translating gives CSVEGTGVGEQFF.

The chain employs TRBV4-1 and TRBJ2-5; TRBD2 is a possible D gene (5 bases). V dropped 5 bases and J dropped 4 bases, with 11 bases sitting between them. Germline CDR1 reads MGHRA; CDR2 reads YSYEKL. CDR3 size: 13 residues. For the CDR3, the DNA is TGCGCCAGCAGCTCGTCGGGATCAGAGACCCAGTACTTC. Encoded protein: CASSSSGSETQYF.

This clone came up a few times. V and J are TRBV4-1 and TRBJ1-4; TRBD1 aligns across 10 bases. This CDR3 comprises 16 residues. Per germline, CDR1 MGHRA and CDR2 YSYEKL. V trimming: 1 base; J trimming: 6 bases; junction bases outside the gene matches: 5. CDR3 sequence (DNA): TGCGCCAGCAGCCAAGCATCGGGACAGGGGTATGAAAAACTGTTTTTT. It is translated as CASSQASGQGYEKLFF.

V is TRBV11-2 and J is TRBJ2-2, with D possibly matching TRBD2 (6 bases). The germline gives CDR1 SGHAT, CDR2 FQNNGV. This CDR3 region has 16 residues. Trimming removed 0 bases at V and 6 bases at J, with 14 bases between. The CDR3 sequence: CASSLDSQGGPGELFF. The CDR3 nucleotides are TGTGCCAGCAGCTTAGATAGCCAGGGAGGTCCCGGGGAGCTGTTTTTT. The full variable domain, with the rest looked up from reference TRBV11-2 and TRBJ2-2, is EAGVAQSPRYKIIEKRQSVAFWCNPISGHATLYWYQQILGQGPKLLIQFQNNGVVDDSQLPKDRFSAERLKGVDSTLKIQPAKLEDSAVYLCASSLDSQGGPGELFFGEGSRLTVL.

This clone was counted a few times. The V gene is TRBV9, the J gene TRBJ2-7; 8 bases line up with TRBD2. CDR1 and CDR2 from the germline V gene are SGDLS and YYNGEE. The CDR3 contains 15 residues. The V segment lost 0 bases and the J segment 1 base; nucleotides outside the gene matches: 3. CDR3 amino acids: CASSVGPSGSYEQYF. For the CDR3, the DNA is TGTGCCAGCAGCGTAGGTCCTAGCGGGTCCTACGAGCAGTACTTC. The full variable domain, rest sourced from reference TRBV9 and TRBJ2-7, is DSGVTQTPKHLITATGQRVTLRCSPRSGDLSVYWYQQSLDQGLQFLIQYYNGEERAKGNILERFSAQQFPDLHSELNLSSLELGDSALYFCASSVGPSGSYEQYFGPGTRLTVT.

The DNA for the CDR3 is TGTGCCAGCCGTAGACACCCCAACACCGGGGAGCTGTTTTTT. This codes for CASRRHPNTGELFF. The chain has TRBV6-5 and TRBJ2-2; D is uncertain. The CDR3 totals 14 residues. CDR1 is MNHEY, CDR2 SVGAGI, per germline. V lost 8 bases, J lost 2 bases, and 12 bases lay in between.

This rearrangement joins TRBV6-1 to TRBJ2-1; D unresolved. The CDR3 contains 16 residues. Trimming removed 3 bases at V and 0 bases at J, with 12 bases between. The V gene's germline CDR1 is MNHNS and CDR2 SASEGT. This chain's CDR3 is CASSERVVSSYNEQFF. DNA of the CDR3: TGTGCCAGCAGTGAGCGTGTGGTAAGCTCCTACAATGAGCAGTTCTTC.

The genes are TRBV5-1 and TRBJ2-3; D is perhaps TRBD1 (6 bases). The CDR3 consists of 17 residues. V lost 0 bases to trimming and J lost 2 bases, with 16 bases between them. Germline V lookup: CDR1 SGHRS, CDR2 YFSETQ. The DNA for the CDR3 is TGCGCCAGCAGCTTGGGTTTTGGGGGCTCCTTCACAGATACGCAGTATTTT. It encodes CASSLGFGGSFTDTQYF.

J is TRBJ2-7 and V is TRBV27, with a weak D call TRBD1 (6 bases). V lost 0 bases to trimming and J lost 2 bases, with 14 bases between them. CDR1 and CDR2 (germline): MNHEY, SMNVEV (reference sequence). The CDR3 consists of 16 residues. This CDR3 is CASSLSGTPWTYEQYF. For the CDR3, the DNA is TGTGCCAGCAGTTTATCCGGGACACCTTGGACCTACGAGCAGTACTTC.

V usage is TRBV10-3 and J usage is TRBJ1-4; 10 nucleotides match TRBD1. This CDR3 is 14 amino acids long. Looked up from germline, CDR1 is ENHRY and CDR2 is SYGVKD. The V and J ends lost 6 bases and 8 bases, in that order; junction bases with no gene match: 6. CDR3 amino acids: CAIRQTGGDEKLFF. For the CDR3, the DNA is TGTGCCATCAGACAGACAGGGGGCGACGAAAAACTGTTTTTT.

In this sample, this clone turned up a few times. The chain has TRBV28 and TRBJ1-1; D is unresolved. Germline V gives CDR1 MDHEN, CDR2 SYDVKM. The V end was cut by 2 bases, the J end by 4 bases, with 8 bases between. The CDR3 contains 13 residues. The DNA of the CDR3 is TGTGCCAGCAGTTTACTAAGAGTCACTGAAGCTTTCTTT. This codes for CASSLLRVTEAFF.

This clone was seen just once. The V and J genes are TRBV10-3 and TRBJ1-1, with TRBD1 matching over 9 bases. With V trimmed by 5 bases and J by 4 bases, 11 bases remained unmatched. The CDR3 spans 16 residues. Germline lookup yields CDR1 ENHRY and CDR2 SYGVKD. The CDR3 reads CAISRQGGSTITEAFF. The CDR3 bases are TGTGCCATCAGTAGACAGGGGGGATCGACGATCACTGAAGCTTTCTTT.

For the CDR3, the DNA is TGTGCCTGGAGTGCCTATAGCCCTGGGAGTGAGCAGTTCTTC. The encoded protein is CAWSAYSPGSEQFF. The chain recombines TRBV30 with TRBJ2-1; D is possibly TRBD2 (5 bases). From germline, CDR1 is GTSNPN and CDR2 SVGIG (reference sequence). The length of the CDR3 is 14 residues. V was cut by 1 base and J by 9 bases, with 16 bases left in between.

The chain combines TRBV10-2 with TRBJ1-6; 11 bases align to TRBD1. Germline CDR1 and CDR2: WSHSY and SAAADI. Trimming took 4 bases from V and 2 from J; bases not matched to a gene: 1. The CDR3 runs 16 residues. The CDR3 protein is CASSGGQGAYNSPLHF. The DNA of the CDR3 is TGCGCCAGCAGTGGGGGACAGGGGGCCTATAATTCACCCCTCCACTTT.

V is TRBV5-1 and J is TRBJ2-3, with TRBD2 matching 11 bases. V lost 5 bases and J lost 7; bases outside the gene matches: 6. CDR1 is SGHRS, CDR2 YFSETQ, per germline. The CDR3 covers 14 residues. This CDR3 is CASRGGLADHTQYF. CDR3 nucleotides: TGCGCCAGCAGGGGGGGACTAGCGGACCATACGCAGTATTTT.

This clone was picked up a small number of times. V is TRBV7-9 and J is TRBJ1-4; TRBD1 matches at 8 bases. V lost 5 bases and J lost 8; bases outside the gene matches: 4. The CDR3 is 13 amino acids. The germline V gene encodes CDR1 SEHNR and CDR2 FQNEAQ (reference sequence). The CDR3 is CASSLGTGEKLFF. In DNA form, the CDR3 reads TGTGCCAGCAGCCTCGGGACAGGAGAAAAACTGTTTTTT. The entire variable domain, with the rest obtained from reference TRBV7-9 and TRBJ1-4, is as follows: DTGVSQNPRHKITKRGQNVTFRCDPISEHNRLYWYRQTLGQGPEFLTYFQNEAQLEKSRLLSDRFSAERPKGSFSTLEIQRTEQGDSAMYLCASSLGTGEKLFFGSGTQLSVL.

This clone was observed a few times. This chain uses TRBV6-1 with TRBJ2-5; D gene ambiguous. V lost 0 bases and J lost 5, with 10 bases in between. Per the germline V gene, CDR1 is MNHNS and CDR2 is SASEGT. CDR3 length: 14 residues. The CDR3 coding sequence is TGTGCCAGCAGTGAAGCCCTAGTCACGGAGACCCAGTACTTC. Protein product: CASSEALVTETQYF.

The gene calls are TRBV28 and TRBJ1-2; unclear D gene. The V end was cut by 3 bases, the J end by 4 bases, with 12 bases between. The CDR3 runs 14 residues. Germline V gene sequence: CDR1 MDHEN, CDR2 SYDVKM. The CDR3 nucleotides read TGTGCCAGCAGTTTGATTTTCGAACTCTATGGCTACACCTTC. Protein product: CASSLIFELYGYTF.

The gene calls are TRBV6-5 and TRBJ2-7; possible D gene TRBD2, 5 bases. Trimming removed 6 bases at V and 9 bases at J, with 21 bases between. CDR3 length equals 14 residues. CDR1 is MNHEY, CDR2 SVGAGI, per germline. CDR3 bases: TGTGCCAGCAGCCCTGAACTAGGTTCAACGGGGCAGTACTTC. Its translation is CASSPELGSTGQYF.

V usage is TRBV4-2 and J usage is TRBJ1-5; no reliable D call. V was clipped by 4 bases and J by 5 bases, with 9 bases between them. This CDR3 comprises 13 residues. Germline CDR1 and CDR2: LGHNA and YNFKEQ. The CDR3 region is CASSPVEDQPQHF. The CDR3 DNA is TGTGCCAGCAGCCCAGTTGAGGATCAGCCCCAGCATTTT.

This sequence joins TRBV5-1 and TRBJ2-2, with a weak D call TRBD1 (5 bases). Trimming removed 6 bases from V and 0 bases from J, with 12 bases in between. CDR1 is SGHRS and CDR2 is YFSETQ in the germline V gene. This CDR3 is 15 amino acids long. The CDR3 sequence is CASKGQDTNTGELFF. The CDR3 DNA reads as TGCGCCAGCAAAGGGCAGGACACGAACACCGGGGAGCTGTTTTTT.

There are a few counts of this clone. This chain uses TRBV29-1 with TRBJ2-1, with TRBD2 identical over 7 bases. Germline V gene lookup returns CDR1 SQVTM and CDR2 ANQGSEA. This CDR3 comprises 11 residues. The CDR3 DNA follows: TGCAGTCCGACCATTGGGAGGGTGCAGTTCTTC. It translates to CSPTIGRVQFF.

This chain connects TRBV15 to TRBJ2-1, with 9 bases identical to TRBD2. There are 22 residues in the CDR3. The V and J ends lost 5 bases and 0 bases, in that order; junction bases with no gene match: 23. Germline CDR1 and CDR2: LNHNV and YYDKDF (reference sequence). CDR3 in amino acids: CATSGPTGTAVGSGSSYNEQFF. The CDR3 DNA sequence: TGTGCCACCAGCGGACCGACGGGGACAGCAGTGGGTAGCGGGAGCTCCTACAATGAGCAGTTCTTC.

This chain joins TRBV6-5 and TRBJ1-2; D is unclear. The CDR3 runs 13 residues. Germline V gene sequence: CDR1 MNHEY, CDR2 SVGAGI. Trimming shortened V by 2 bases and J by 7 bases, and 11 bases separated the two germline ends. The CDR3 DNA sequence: TGTGCCAGCAGTTACAGCGGGGAGGGTGGCTACACCTTC. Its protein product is CASSYSGEGGYTF.

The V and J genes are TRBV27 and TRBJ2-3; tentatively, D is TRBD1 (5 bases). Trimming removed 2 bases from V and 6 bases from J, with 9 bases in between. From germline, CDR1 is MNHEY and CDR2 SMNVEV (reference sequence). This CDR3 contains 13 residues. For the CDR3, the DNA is TGTGCCAGCAGTTTAAGGGGTGCGGATACGCAGTATTTT. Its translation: CASSLRGADTQYF.

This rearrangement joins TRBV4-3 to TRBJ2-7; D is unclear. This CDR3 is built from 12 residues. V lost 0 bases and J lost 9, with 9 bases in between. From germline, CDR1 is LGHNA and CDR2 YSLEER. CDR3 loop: CASSQERGLQYF. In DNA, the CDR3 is TGCGCCAGCAGCCAAGAAAGAGGATTGCAGTACTTC.

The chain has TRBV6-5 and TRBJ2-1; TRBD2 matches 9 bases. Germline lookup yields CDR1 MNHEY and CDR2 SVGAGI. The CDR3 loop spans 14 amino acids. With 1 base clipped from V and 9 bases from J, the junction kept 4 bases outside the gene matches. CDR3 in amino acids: CASSYWGLAGEQFF. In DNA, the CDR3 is TGTGCCAGCAGTTACTGGGGACTAGCTGGTGAGCAGTTCTTC.